This T cell receptor (beta chain) was sequenced during a study of naive and memory T cell subsets. A few counts support this clonotype. What it binds is not known. The beta constant-region primer was an equimolar mix of two oligonucleotides covering TRBC1 and TRBC2. The ligated cDNA underwent four PCR rounds using SP2 and nested alpha and beta constant-region primers. TCRdb re-called the UMI-ligation and nested PCR reads through MiXCR, storing one row per CDR3 protein. The repertoire holds some 87,000 distinct CDR3 sequences, with around 7% as singletons. Notes on the study in general: TCR counts from RNA may reflect activation-linked expression changes. From naive to CM, EM and EMRA, diversity decreased and Gini increased.

Germline CDR1 is GTSNPN and CDR2 is SVGIG (reference sequence). The CDR3 contains 16 residues. Trimming at V came to 0 bases and at J to 5 bases, leaving 9 bases not matched to a gene. Sequencing input: central memory CD4+ T cells from blood. The chain has TRBV30 and TRBJ1-5, with TRBD1 matching 8 bases. The source of this sequence is a human donor in good health. The CDR3 region has the DNA TGTGCCTGGAGTGTACGGGGCAGGGGGCACGATCAGCCCCAGCATTTT. This sequence encodes CAWSVRGRGHDQPQHF. Complete variable domain (other parts from reference TRBV30 and TRBJ1-5): SQTIHQWPATLVQPVGSPLSLECTVEGTSNPNLYWYRQAAGRGLQLLFYSVGIGQISSEVPQNLSASRPQDRQFILSSKKLLLSDSGFYLCAWSVRGRGHDQPQHFGDGTRLSIL.